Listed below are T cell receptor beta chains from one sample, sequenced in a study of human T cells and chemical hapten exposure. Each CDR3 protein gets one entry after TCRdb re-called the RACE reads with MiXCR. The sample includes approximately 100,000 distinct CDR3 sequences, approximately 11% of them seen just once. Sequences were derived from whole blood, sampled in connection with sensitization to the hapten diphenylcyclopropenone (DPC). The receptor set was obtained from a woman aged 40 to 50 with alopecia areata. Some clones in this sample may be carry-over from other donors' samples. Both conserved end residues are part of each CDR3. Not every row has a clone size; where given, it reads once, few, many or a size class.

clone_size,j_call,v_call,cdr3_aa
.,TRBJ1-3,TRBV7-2,CASTNPRESGNTIYF
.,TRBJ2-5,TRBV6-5,CASRDRRETQYF
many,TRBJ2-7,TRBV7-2,CASSPHNRGSYEQYF
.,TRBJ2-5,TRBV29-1,CSVEKLAGETQYF
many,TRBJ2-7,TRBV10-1,CASSPTGQPEYEQYF
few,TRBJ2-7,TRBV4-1,CASSPSQVRGSEQYF
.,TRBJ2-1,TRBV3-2,CASTPGPGTSYYNEQFF
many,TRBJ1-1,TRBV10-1,CASRQSMNTEAFF
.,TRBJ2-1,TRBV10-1,CASSESSGRFDNEQFF
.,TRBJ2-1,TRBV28,CASSLLRGEQFF
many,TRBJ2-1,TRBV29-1,CSARTGYNEQFF
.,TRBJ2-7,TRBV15,CATSKLFLTGTINYEQYF
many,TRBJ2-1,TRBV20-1,CSSKGTGIGNEQFF